The 29 T cell receptor beta chains reported below all come from one sample, sequenced in a study of memory CD4+ T cells and cytomegalovirus serostatus. Data came from immunoSEQ multiplex PCR; TCRdb stores just in-frame clones and leaves some out. The table includes more than 50,000 clones, roughly 80% detected once. The sort gate was single viable CD3+CD4+CD8-CD45RO+ cells for memory CD4+ T cells. The sequenced sample consisted of memory CD4+ T cells from blood. The receptors stem from an adult in good health and CMV-seronegative.

The V gene is TRBV2, the J gene TRBJ1-2; tentatively, D is TRBD1 (5 bases). V was shortened by 6 bases and J by 3 bases, with 14 bases between the two germline ends. Germline V gene sequence: CDR1 SNHLY, CDR2 FYNNEI. CDR3 length: 14 residues. The CDR3 DNA reads TGTGCCAGCAGGGGGACTTGGGGGGACTATGGCTACACCTTC. Translation: CASRGTWGDYGYTF.

The V call is TRBV9, the J call TRBJ2-7; D is undetermined. The length of the CDR3 is 13 residues. V was cut by 3 bases and J by 2 bases, with 9 bases left in between. Germline-derived CDR1 and CDR2 are SGDLS and YYNGEE. CDR3 loop: CASSGGKTYEQYF. The DNA for the CDR3 is TGTGCCAGCAGCGGCGGAAAAACCTACGAGCAGTACTTC.

The chain recombines TRBV5-1 with TRBJ2-5, with TRBD2 identical over 11 bases. The CDR3 length is 18 residues. J lost 0 bases, V lost 2 bases, and 9 bases had no gene match. Germline CDR1 is SGHRS and CDR2 is YFSETQ. The CDR3 spells CASSFVRGTSGNQETQYF. The CDR3 region has the DNA TGCGCCAGCAGCTTTGTCAGGGGGACTAGCGGAAACCAAGAGACCCAGTACTTC.

J is TRBJ1-4 and V is TRBV6-1; tentative D call: TRBD1 (5 bases). The germline CDR1 and CDR2 sequences are MNHNS and SASEGT. This CDR3 has 18 amino acids. V was trimmed by 4 bases and J by 0 bases, leaving 18 bases between them. The CDR3 bases are TGTGCCAGCAGTGCCTATCGGGGGACGGGAGCAACTAATGAAAAACTGTTTTTT. Its translation is CASSAYRGTGATNEKLFF.

The chain uses TRBV6-5 and TRBJ2-1; 9 bases align to TRBD1. V trimming: 2 bases; J trimming: 8 bases; junction bases outside the gene matches: 7. The length of the CDR3 is 15 residues. The germline V gene has CDR1 MNHEY and CDR2 SVGAGI. DNA for the CDR3: TGTGCCAGCAGTTACCGAGGACAGGGGATCTATGAGCAGTTCTTC. Protein sequence: CASSYRGQGIYEQFF.

J is TRBJ1-3 and V is TRBV19, with D unresolved. V was pared by 3 bases and J by 0 bases, with 9 bases between. This CDR3 has 15 amino acids. Per the germline V gene, CDR1 is LNHDA and CDR2 is SQIVND (reference sequence). The CDR3 here is CASSMDRSSGNTIYF. The CDR3 nucleotides read TGTGCCAGTAGTATGGATCGGAGCTCTGGAAACACCATATATTTT.

The rearrangement links TRBV5-8 to TRBJ1-5; 8 bases map to TRBD1. The V segment lost 4 bases and the J segment 7 bases; nucleotides outside the gene matches: 4. Looked up from germline, CDR1 is SGHTS and CDR2 is YDEGEE. The CDR3 runs to 13 residues. The CDR3 is CASSPTGGQPQHF. In nucleotides, the CDR3 is TGTGCCAGCAGCCCCACAGGGGGACAGCCCCAGCATTTT. Full variable domain (remainder filled in from reference TRBV5-8 and TRBJ1-5): EAGVTQSPTHLIKTRGQQATLRCSPISGHTSVYWYQQALGLGLQFLLWYDEGEERNRGNFPPRFSGRQFPNYSSELNVNALELEDSALYLCASSPTGGQPQHFGDGTRLSIL.

This rearrangement joins TRBV6-5 to TRBJ1-4; the match to TRBD1 covers 9 bases. Germline V gene lookup returns CDR1 MNHEY and CDR2 SVGAGI. This CDR3 has 15 amino acids. With 0 bases clipped from V and 6 bases from J, the junction kept 2 bases outside the gene matches. The CDR3 DNA reads TGTGCCAGCAGTTACTCGGGGGACAGGGATGAAAAACTGTTTTTT. Protein: CASSYSGDRDEKLFF.

The count of this clone is one. The rearrangement joins TRBV9 to TRBJ2-3; TRBD2 agrees at 9 bases. The CDR3 loop spans 17 amino acids. Germline-derived CDR1 and CDR2 are SGDLS and YYNGEE. With V trimmed by 0 bases and J by 2 bases, 7 bases remained unmatched. CDR3 region: CASSVGSGGPYTDTQYF. CDR3 DNA: TGTGCCAGCAGCGTAGGAAGCGGGGGGCCTTACACAGATACGCAGTATTTT.

The chain couples TRBV5-1 to TRBJ2-2; D is unresolved. The CDR3 is 15 residues long. V was cut by 0 bases and J by 3 bases, with 9 bases left in between. The germline V gene has CDR1 SGHRS and CDR2 YFSETQ. The CDR3 sequence is CASSLDLGYTGELFF. The CDR3 nucleotides read TGCGCCAGCAGCTTGGATTTGGGATACACCGGGGAGCTGTTTTTT. The whole variable domain, remainder taken from reference TRBV5-1 and TRBJ2-2, is KAGVTQTPRYLIKTRGQQVTLSCSPISGHRSVSWYQQTPGQGLQFLFEYFSETQRNKGNFPGRFSGRQFSNSRSEMNVSTLELGDSALYLCASSLDLGYTGELFFGEGSRLTVL.

J is TRBJ2-3 and V is TRBV5-1; the D is unclear. Per germline, CDR1 SGHRS and CDR2 YFSETQ. V shed 6 bases and J shed 3 bases, with 11 bases lying between them. This CDR3 is built from 13 residues. CDR3 DNA sequence: TGCGCCAGCACTAAGACCCCGACAGATACGCAGTATTTT. This encodes CASTKTPTDTQYF.

V and J are TRBV18 and TRBJ2-7; D is perhaps TRBD1 or TRBD2 (5 bases each). Germline CDR1 KGHSH, CDR2 LQKENI. This CDR3 has 15 amino acids. V was shortened by 6 bases and J by 3 bases, with 18 bases between the two germline ends. The CDR3 bases are TGTGCCAGCTCCCCGACGGGGCAAGTTGGCTACGAGCAGTACTTC. Its translation is CASSPTGQVGYEQYF.

The chain employs TRBV5-1 and TRBJ2-7, with TRBD2 matching 8 bases. The CDR3 sequence is 16 residues long. Germline V gene sequence: CDR1 SGHRS, CDR2 YFSETQ. Trimming removed 4 bases from V and 5 bases from J; junction bases left unmatched: 14. CDR3 bases: TGCGCCAGCAGCCCGGGAGGGGGAACTAACTTTCACGAGCAGTACTTC. This sequence encodes CASSPGGGTNFHEQYF. The whole variable domain, remainder taken from reference TRBV5-1 and TRBJ2-7, is KAGVTQTPRYLIKTRGQQVTLSCSPISGHRSVSWYQQTPGQGLQFLFEYFSETQRNKGNFPGRFSGRQFSNSRSEMNVSTLELGDSALYLCASSPGGGTNFHEQYFGPGTRLTVT.

The V and J genes are TRBV9 and TRBJ1-4; 9 bases line up with TRBD1. CDR3 size: 14 residues. Trimming removed 4 bases from V and 6 bases from J; junction bases left unmatched: 4. The germline CDR1 and CDR2 sequences are SGDLS and YYNGEE. In DNA form, the CDR3 reads TGTGCCAGCAGCCCCGGGACAGGGTATGAAAAACTGTTTTTT. Residues: CASSPGTGYEKLFF. The variable domain in full, completed from reference TRBV9 and TRBJ1-4, reads DSGVTQTPKHLITATGQRVTLRCSPRSGDLSVYWYQQSLDQGLQFLIQYYNGEERAKGNILERFSAQQFPDLHSELNLSSLELGDSALYFCASSPGTGYEKLFFGSGTQLSVL.

The chain couples TRBV2 to TRBJ2-1, with a tentative D call TRBD2 (5 bases). The ends were cut back, 4 bases at V and 3 bases at J, with 16 bases in the middle. CDR1 is SNHLY and CDR2 is FYNNEI in the germline V gene. The CDR3 consists of 16 residues. The CDR3 sequence: CASSARTLRDYNEQFF. The CDR3 DNA follows: TGTGCCAGCAGTGCCCGGACTCTCCGGGACTACAATGAGCAGTTCTTC. The full variable domain, in which reference TRBV2 and TRBJ2-1 provide the parts outside the CDR3, is EPEVTQTPSHQVTQMGQEVILRCVPISNHLYFYWYRQILGQKVEFLVSFYNNEISEKSEIFDDQFSVERPDGSNFTLKIRSTKLEDSAMYFCASSARTLRDYNEQFFGPGTRLTVL.

This chain connects TRBV7-2 to TRBJ2-7, with D uncertain. The CDR3 is 16 residues long. V gave up 1 base and J gave up 4 bases, with 17 bases separating them. Germline values: CDR1 SGHTA, CDR2 FQGNSA. The CDR3 loop is CASSLDFNKGSYEQYF. The DNA for the CDR3 is TGTGCCAGCAGCTTAGATTTTAATAAGGGTTCTTACGAGCAGTACTTC. Full variable domain (remainder filled in from reference TRBV7-2 and TRBJ2-7): GAGVSQSPSNKVTEKGKDVELRCDPISGHTALYWYRQSLGQGLEFLIYFQGNSAPDKSGLPSDRFSAERTGGSVSTLTIQRTQQEDSAVYLCASSLDFNKGSYEQYFGPGTRLTVT.

This clone appeared a few times. V gene TRBV6-6 combines with J gene TRBJ2-7; the D gene is possibly TRBD2 (5 bases). V was clipped by 6 bases and J by 6 bases, with 9 bases between them. CDR1 MNHNY and CDR2 SVGAGI come from the germline V gene (reference sequence). The CDR3 spans 11 residues. The CDR3 DNA follows: TGTGCCAGCAGGAAAGGAGGCGAGCAGTACTTC. It translates to CASRKGGEQYF.

The V gene is TRBV5-1, the J gene TRBJ1-1; D unclear. Germline V lookup: CDR1 SGHRS, CDR2 YFSETQ. The CDR3 has 16 amino acids. V shed 4 bases and J shed 1 base, with 17 bases lying between them. In nucleotides, the CDR3 is TGCGCCAGCAGCGCGAACCCACGTGGAACGAACACTGAAGCTTTCTTT. Residues: CASSANPRGTNTEAFF.

The V and J genes are TRBV6-6 and TRBJ1-1; D is ambiguous. The CDR3 totals 14 residues. Germline V gene sequence: CDR1 MNHNY, CDR2 SVGAGI (reference sequence). V was pared by 2 bases and J by 1 base, with 8 bases between. The CDR3 loop is CASSYGVPNTEAFF. DNA for the CDR3: TGTGCCAGCAGTTACGGGGTCCCGAACACTGAAGCTTTCTTT.

The chain recombines TRBV6-1 with TRBJ1-2; D is possibly TRBD1 (5 bases). Germline CDR1 and CDR2: MNHNS and SASEGT. This CDR3 spans 15 amino acids. V dropped 0 bases and J dropped 4 bases, with 12 bases sitting between them. CDR3 sequence: CASSEALRGTYGYTF. CDR3 DNA sequence: TGTGCCAGCAGTGAAGCGCTTCGGGGGACCTATGGCTACACCTTC.

V gene TRBV7-6 combines with J gene TRBJ1-6; TRBD1 matches at 8 bases. With V trimmed by 6 bases and J by 5 bases, 3 bases remained unmatched. This CDR3 has 14 amino acids. Germline loops: CDR1 SGHVS, CDR2 FNYEAQ. The CDR3 DNA reads as TGTGCCAGCAGACCGGGACAGGATAATTCACCCCTCCACTTT. Its protein product is CASRPGQDNSPLHF.

The CDR3 region is CASSEGRGQYNEQFF. The CDR3 region has the DNA TGTGCCAGCAGTGAAGGTAGGGGACAGTACAATGAGCAGTTCTTC. J is TRBJ2-1 and V is TRBV2; 7 nucleotides line up with TRBD1. Trimming removed 1 base from V and 4 bases from J; junction bases left unmatched: 4. The CDR3 consists of 15 residues. Germline CDR1 is SNHLY and CDR2 is FYNNEI.

J is TRBJ1-5 and V is TRBV6-4; no clear D gene. The V gene lost 5 bases and the J gene lost 4 bases, with 9 bases spanning the gap. Germline CDR1 and CDR2: MRHNA and SNTAGT. The CDR3 is made up of 13 amino acids. Here the CDR3 DNA reads TGTGCCAGCAGTCGGGAGGGAAATCAGCCCCAGCATTTT. Its protein is CASSREGNQPQHF.

The gene calls are TRBV19 and TRBJ1-5, with 9 bases matching TRBD1. J gave up 6 bases and V 4 bases, and 16 bases lay outside the gene matches. The CDR3 is 18 amino acids. The V gene's germline CDR1 is LNHDA and CDR2 SQIVND (reference sequence). CDR3 sequence reads: CASSTAGQGPRRAQPQHF. The CDR3 bases are TGTGCCAGTAGTACGGCCGGACAGGGGCCACGCCGGGCTCAGCCCCAGCATTTT.

In DNA form, the CDR3 reads TGTGCCAGCAGCTTCGCAGGGAAAACTGAAGCTTTCTTT. This codes for CASSFAGKTEAFF. The rearrangement uses TRBV5-5 and TRBJ1-1; weak D call: TRBD1 (5 bases). This CDR3 is built from 13 residues. Looked up from germline, CDR1 is SGHKS and CDR2 is YYEKEE (reference sequence). Trimming pared 2 bases from V and 5 bases from J, leaving 10 bases between. Full variable domain (outside the CDR3, taken from reference TRBV5-5 and TRBJ1-1): DAGVTQSPTHLIKTRGQQVTLRCSPISGHKSVSWYQQVLGQGPQFIFQYYEKEERGRGNFPDRFSARQFPNYSSELNVNALLLGDSALYLCASSFAGKTEAFFGQGTRLTVV.

This chain joins TRBV7-9 and TRBJ1-2, with D uncertain. The V and J ends lost 5 bases and 3 bases respectively, with 10 bases between them. Germline CDR1 and CDR2: SEHNR and FQNEAQ (reference sequence). The CDR3 totals 13 residues. The CDR3 nucleotides are TGTGCCAGCAGCCCTGACGGGTACTATGGCTACACCTTC. As protein: CASSPDGYYGYTF.

This clone was counted between two and nine times. This chain joins TRBV5-6 and TRBJ1-6; 7 nucleotides align to TRBD1. The CDR3 contains 15 residues. V shed 2 bases, J shed 9 bases, and the junction held 8 bases outside the gene matches. Germline-derived CDR1 and CDR2 are SGHDT and YYEEEE. CDR3 nucleotides: TGTGCCAGCAGCTTCGACAGGGTCCGGGCTTCACCCCTCCACTTT. Its protein product is CASSFDRVRASPLHF.

This clone appeared a few times. This sequence joins TRBV6-5 and TRBJ1-2; D gene unclear. Germline CDR1 MNHEY, CDR2 SVGAGI. The CDR3 runs to 11 residues. V was trimmed by 7 bases and J by 7 bases, leaving 10 bases between them. The CDR3 DNA sequence: TGTGCCAGCACCTCAGTCTCTGGCTACACCTTC. As protein: CASTSVSGYTF.

Judged by abundance, this clone is medium-sized (0.01 to 0.1%). The chain's CDR3 is CASSSGQGETWNTIYF. Written as DNA, the CDR3 is TGTGCCAGCAGTTCCGGACAGGGGGAAACTTGGAACACCATATATTTT. The chain has TRBV2 and TRBJ1-3, with TRBD1 identical over 10 bases. CDR1 and CDR2 (germline): SNHLY, FYNNEI. CDR3 length: 16 amino acids. Trimming cost V 5 bases and J 7 bases; bases outside gene matches: 11.